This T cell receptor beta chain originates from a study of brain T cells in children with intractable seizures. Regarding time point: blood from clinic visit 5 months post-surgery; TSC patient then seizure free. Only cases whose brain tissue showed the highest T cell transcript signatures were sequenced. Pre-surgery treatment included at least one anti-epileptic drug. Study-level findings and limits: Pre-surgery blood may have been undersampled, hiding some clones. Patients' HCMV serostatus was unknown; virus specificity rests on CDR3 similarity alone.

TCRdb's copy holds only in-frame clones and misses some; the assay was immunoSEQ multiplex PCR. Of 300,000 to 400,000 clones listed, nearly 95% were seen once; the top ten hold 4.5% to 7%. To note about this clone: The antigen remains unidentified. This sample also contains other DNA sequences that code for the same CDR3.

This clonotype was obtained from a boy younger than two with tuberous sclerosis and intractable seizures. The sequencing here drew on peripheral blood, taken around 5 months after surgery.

CDR3 DNA: TGTGCCAGCAGCTTAGACAGTTCCAATCAGCCCCAGCATTTT. Its translation is CASSLDSSNQPQHF. This chain connects TRBV7-6 to TRBJ1-5; D is unclear. The CDR3 consists of 14 residues. CDR1 and CDR2 (germline): SGHVS, FNYEAQ. The ends were cut back, 1 base at V and 3 bases at J, with 7 bases in the middle.